The 10 T cell receptor beta chains given below trace back to one sample, sequenced in a study of blood T cell repertoires in COVID-19. TCRdb's table, derived via immunoSEQ multiplex PCR, lists solely in-frame clones and lacks some. Among about 73,000 clones, over 75% were seen once, and the ten largest hold roughly 4.2%. Sequencing was performed on peripheral blood. These receptors were collected from a woman aged 60-75 years with acute or convalescent COVID-19.

This chain uses TRBV5-6 with TRBJ1-6; TRBD1 matches 9 bases. This CDR3 spans 17 amino acids. Germline CDR1 reads SGHDT; CDR2 reads YYEEEE. V was pared by 0 bases and J by 14 bases, with 15 bases of the junction left unmatched. CDR3 nucleotide sequence: TGTGCCAGCAGCTTGGTGGGTTGGACAGGGGACCTCCGGACCCTCCACTTT. Its translation is CASSLVGWTGDLRTLHF.

This clone was detected only once. The chain uses TRBV7-2 and TRBJ1-2; 10 nucleotides align to TRBD1. The CDR3 contains 16 residues. Trimming took 3 bases from V and 6 from J; bases not matched to a gene: 10. Germline lookup yields CDR1 SGHTA and CDR2 FQGNSA. As DNA, the CDR3 is TGTGCCAGCAGCTTTACTGACAGGGGGCGGCTTGATGGCTACACCTTC. Translated: CASSFTDRGRLDGYTF.

The chain employs TRBV27 and TRBJ1-4, with D perhaps matching TRBD1 (6 bases). CDR3 length: 15 amino acids. The germline V gene has CDR1 MNHEY and CDR2 SMNVEV (reference sequence). The germline V and J ends were trimmed by 2 bases and 3 bases, with 10 bases remaining between them. The CDR3 DNA reads as TGTGCCAGCAGTTTACAGGGGATTGCTAATGAAAAACTGTTTTTT. Amino acids: CASSLQGIANEKLFF.

The chain recombines TRBV28 with TRBJ2-3; 7 nucleotides match TRBD2. Trimming at V came to 7 bases and at J to 2 bases, leaving 6 bases not matched to a gene. This CDR3 has 14 amino acids. CDR1 is MDHEN, CDR2 SYDVKM, per germline. The CDR3 loop is CASTFGRSTDTQYF. Written as DNA, the CDR3 is TGTGCCAGCACATTCGGGAGGTCCACAGATACGCAGTATTTT.

The V and J genes are TRBV5-4 and TRBJ1-2; a possible D gene is TRBD1 (5 bases). Germline V CDR1 and CDR2: SGHNT, YYREEE (reference sequence). The CDR3 is 14 amino acids. With 6 bases removed from V and 4 bases from J, the gap between germline ends came to 16 bases. The chain's CDR3 is CASKGPGLPYGYTF. In DNA form, the CDR3 reads TGTGCCAGCAAGGGCCCGGGACTGCCCTATGGCTACACCTTC.

V and J are TRBV5-4 and TRBJ2-1; TRBD1 matches 7 bases. V shed 4 bases and J 4 bases; nucleotides not matched to a gene: 2. The length of the CDR3 is 13 residues. CDR1 and CDR2 from the germline V gene are SGHNT and YYREEE (reference sequence). The chain's CDR3 is CASSPGQYNEQFF. The CDR3 nucleotides are TGTGCCAGCAGCCCGGGACAGTACAATGAGCAGTTCTTC.

The chain carries TRBV19 and TRBJ2-2; 9 positions agree with TRBD1. Per the germline V gene, CDR1 is LNHDA and CDR2 is SQIVND (reference sequence). The CDR3 is 15 amino acids. The ends lost 6 bases at V and 1 base at J; junction bases unmatched: 3. The CDR3, as DNA: TGTGCCAGTAGGAAGGGACAGGGGAACACCGGGGAGCTGTTTTTT. Translation gives CASRKGQGNTGELFF.

The chain carries TRBV6-2 or TRBV6-3 and TRBJ2-5; 7 bases line up with TRBD2. With V trimmed by 2 bases and J by 5 bases, 8 bases remained unmatched. CDR3 length: 15 residues. From germline, CDR1 is MNHEY and CDR2 SVGEGT. DNA for the CDR3: TGTGCCAGCAGTTACCCCCGTCGGGGGGTTGAGACCCAGTACTTC. Its translation: CASSYPRRGVETQYF.

The chain has TRBV28 and TRBJ2-7, with a weak D call TRBD1 (5 bases). The CDR3 has 11 amino acids. CDR1 and CDR2 from the germline V gene are MDHEN and SYDVKM. V lost 2 bases and J lost 11, with 10 bases in between. The CDR3 sequence is CASSLRQYKYF. DNA for the CDR3: TGTGCCAGCAGTTTAAGACAGTACAAGTACTTC.

This clone came up a few times. This sequence joins TRBV11-2 and TRBJ2-1; D unclear. There are 11 residues in the CDR3. V dropped 5 bases and J dropped 8 bases, with 7 bases sitting between them. CDR1 and CDR2 (germline): SGHAT, FQNNGV. CDR3 residues: CASSQRYEQFF. The CDR3 nucleotides are TGTGCCAGCAGCCAGAGGTATGAGCAGTTCTTC.